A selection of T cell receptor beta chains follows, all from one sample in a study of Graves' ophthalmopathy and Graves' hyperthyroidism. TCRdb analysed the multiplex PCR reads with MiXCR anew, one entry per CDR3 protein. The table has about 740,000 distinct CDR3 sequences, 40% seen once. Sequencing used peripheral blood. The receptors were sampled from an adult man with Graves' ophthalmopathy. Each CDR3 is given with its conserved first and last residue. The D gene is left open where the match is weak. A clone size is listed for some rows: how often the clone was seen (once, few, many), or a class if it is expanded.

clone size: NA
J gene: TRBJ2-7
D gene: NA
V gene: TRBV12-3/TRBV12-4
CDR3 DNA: TGTGCCAGCAGTTTAGCCGGTTCCGGGCAGTACTTC
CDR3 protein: CASSLAGSGQYF

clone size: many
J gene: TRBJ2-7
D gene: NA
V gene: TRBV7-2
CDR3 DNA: TGTGCCAGCACCCTCCCCGGAGGCTTTGACGAGCAGTACTTC
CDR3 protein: CASTLPGGFDEQYF

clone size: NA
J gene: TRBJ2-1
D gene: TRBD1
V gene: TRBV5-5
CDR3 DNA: TGTGCCAGCAGCCAGGAACAGGGGTGGGATGAGCAGTTCTTC
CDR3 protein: CASSQEQGWDEQFF

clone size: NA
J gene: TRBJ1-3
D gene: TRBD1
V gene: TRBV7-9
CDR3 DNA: TGTGCCAGCAGCTCCCATAGACAGGGTTCTTCTGGAAACACCATATATTTT
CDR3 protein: CASSSHRQGSSGNTIYF

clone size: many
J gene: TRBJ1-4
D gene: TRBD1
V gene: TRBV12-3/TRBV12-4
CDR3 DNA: TGTGCCAGCAGTTTTAGGACAGGGAGCGAAAAACTGTTTTTT
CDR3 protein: CASSFRTGSEKLFF

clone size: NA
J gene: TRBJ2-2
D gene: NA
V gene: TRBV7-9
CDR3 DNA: TGTGCCAGCAGCAAGGAGACCCCAACAACATCCGGGGAGCTGTTTTTT
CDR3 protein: CASSKETPTTSGELFF

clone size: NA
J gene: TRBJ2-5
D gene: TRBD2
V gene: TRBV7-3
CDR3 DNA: TGTGCCAGCAGCATCGGACTAGCGGGAGGGCATCTTGAGACCCAGTACTTC
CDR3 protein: CASSIGLAGGHLETQYF

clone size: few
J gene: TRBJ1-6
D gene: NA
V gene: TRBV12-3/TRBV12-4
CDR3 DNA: TGTGCCAGCAGTTTCAGATCATATAATTCACCCCTCCACTTT
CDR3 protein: CASSFRSYNSPLHF

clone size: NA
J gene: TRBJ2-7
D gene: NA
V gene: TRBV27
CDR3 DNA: TGTGCCAGCAGTTTGACAAAGGACGGTTACGAGCAGTACTTC
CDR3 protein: CASSLTKDGYEQYF

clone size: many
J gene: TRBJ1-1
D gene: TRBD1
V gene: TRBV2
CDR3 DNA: TGTGCCAGCAGTGACCAGGGGGCCACTGAAGCTTTCTTT
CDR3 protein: CASSDQGATEAFF

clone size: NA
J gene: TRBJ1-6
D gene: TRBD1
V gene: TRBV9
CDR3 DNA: TGTGCCAGCAGCGTAGGGGACAGGGCCTATAATTCACCCCTCCACTTT
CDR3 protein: CASSVGDRAYNSPLHF

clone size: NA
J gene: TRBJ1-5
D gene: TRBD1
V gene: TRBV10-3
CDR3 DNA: TGTGCCAGCAGTAAGAGACAGGGAGGTCAGCCCCAGCATTTT
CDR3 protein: CASSKRQGGQPQHF

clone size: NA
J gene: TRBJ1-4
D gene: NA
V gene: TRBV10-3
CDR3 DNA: TGTGTCAGCACCGGGACTCATAATGAAAAACTGTTTTTT
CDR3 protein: CVSTGTHNEKLFF

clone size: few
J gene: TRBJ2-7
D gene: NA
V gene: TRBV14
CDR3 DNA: TGTGCCAGCAGCCAAGACCCACGCCACGAGCAGTACTTC
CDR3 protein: CASSQDPRHEQYF

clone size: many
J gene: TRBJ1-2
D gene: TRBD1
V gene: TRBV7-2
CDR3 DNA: TGTGCCAGCAGGTTACGACAGGGGGCAAATGGCTACACCTTC
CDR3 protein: CASRLRQGANGYTF

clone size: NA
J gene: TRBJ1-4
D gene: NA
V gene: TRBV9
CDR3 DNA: TGTGCCAGCAGCGAAAGGGCAGGGGATGAAAAACTGTTTTTT
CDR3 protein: CASSERAGDEKLFF

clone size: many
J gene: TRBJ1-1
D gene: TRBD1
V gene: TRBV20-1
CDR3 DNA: TGCAGTGCAGAACCGGGACAGGGGCCAAAAGCTTTCTTT
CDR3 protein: CSAEPGQGPKAFF

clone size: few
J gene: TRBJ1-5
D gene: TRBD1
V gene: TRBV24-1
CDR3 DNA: TGTGCCACCAGTGACTCAGGGGGCGGTCAGCCCCAGCATTTT
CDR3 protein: CATSDSGGGQPQHF

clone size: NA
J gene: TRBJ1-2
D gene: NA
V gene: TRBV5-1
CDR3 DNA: TGCGCCAGCAGCTCATCAGGGTGGTTACGGGGCTACACCTTC
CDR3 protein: CASSSSGWLRGYTF

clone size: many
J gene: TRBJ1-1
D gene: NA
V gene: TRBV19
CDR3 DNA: TGTGCCAGTTCAAGGGACACTGAAGCTTTCTTT
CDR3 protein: CASSRDTEAFF

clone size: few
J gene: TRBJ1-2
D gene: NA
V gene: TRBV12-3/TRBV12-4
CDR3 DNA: TGTGCCAGCAGTTTGGGCAGGGCCCATTATGGCTACACCTTC
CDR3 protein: CASSLGRAHYGYTF

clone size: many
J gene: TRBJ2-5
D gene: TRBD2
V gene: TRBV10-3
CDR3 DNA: TGTGCCATCGGGGGACTAGATACCCAAGAGACCCAGTACTTC
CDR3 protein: CAIGGLDTQETQYF

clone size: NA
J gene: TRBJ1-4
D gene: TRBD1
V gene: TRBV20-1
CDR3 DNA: TGCAGTGCCCAAGACAGGGTATTT
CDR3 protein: CSAQDRVF

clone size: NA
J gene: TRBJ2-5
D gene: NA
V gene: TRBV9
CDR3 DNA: TGTGCCAGCAGCCAAGTCCAGACATCTGCAGAGACCCAGTACTTC
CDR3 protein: CASSQVQTSAETQYF

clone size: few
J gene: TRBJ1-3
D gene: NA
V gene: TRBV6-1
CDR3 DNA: TGTGCCAGCAGTGGCAGCTCTGGAAACACCATATATTTT
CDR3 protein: CASSGSSGNTIYF

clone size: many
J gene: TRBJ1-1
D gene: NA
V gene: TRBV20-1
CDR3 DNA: TGCAGTGCTAAAACGCCAATGAACACTGAAGCTTTCTTT
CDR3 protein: CSAKTPMNTEAFF

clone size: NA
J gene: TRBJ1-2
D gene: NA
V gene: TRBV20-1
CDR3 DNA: TGCAGAGCTAGTAGGGGTAACACCAACTATGGCTACACCTTC
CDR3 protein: CRASRGNTNYGYTF

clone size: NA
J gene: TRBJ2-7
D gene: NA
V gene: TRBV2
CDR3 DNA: TGTGCCAGCAGTCTTTCGGAAGGGCCGAGGGCGCAGTACTTC
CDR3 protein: CASSLSEGPRAQYF

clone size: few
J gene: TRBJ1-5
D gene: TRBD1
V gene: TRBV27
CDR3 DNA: TGTGCCAGCAGTTACAGGGGATTCAGTCAGCCCCAGCATTTT
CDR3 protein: CASSYRGFSQPQHF

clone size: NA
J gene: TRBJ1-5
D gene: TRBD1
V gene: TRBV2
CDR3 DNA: TGTGCCTGGAGTGTGGGGACAGGGTTTGGGCCCCAGCATTTT
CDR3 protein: CAWSVGTGFGPQHF

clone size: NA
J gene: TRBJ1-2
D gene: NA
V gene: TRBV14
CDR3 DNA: TGTGCCAGCAGCCAAGATACGGTTTATGGCTACACCTTC
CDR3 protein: CASSQDTVYGYTF

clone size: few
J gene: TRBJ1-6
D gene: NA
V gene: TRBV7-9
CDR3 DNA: TGTGCCAGCAGCCCGCAAACCCCCCGGGACCTCCACTTT
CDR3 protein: CASSPQTPRDLHF

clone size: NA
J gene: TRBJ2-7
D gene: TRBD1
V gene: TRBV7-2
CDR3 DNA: TGTGCCAGCAGCGCCGAAAAAACCCGGGACAGAATTACCTACGAGCAGCACTTC
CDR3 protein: CASSAEKTRDRITYEQHF

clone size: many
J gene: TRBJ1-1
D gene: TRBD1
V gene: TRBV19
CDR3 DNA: TGTGCCAGTGGGACAGGGTTTAACACTGAAGCTTTCTTT
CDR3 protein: CASGTGFNTEAFF

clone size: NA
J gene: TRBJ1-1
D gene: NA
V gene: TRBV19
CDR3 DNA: TGTGCCAGTAGTTGCGGCGGGGGCGCGAACACTGAAGCTTTCTTT
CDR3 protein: CASSCGGGANTEAFF

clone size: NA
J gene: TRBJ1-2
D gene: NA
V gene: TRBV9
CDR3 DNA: TGTGCCAGCAGACGAACCAACGGACAGAATTATGGCTACACCTTC
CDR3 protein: CASRRTNGQNYGYTF

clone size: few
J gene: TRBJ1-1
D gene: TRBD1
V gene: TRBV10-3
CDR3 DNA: TGTGCCATCAGTGAGGGATACAGGGGTACTGAAGCTTTCTTT
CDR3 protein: CAISEGYRGTEAFF

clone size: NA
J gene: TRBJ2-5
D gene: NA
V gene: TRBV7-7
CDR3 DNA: TGTGCTAGCAGCCCCTTGGGGGGGGGCCGGGAGACCCAGTACTTC
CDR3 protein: CASSPLGGGRETQYF

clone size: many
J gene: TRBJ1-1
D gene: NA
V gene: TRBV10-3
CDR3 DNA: TGTGCCATCAGGGAGAACACTGAAGCTTTCTTT
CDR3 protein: CAIRENTEAFF

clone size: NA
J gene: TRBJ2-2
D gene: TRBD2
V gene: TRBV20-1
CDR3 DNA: TGCAGTGCTAGCGCGGTAGCGGGAGGACGGCGGACCGGGGAGCTGTTTTTT
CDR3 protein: CSASAVAGGRRTGELFF

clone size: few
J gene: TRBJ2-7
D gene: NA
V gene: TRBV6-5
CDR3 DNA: TGTGCCAGCAGTTCCGGACAAGGTATCGTAGCCTCCTACGAGCAGTACTTC
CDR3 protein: CASSSGQGIVASYEQYF

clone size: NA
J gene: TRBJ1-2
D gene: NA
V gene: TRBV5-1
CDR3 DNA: TGCGCCAGCAGCTTGGCCCAGGCCTATGGCTGCACCTTC
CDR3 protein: CASSLAQAYGCTF

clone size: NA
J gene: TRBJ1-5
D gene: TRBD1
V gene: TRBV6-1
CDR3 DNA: TGTGCCAGCAGCGGGACAGTTTCGAGCAATCAGCCCCAGCATTTT
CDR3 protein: CASSGTVSSNQPQHF

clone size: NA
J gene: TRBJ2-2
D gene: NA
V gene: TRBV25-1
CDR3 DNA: TGTGCCAGCAGCTTAGTGATCATCGTTGGGCAGGCAAACACCGGGGAGCTGTTTTTT
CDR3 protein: CASSLVIIVGQANTGELFF

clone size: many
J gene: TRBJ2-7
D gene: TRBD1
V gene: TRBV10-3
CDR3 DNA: TGTGCCATCAGTGACGGACAGGACTTATCCTACGAGCAGTACTTC
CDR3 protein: CAISDGQDLSYEQYF

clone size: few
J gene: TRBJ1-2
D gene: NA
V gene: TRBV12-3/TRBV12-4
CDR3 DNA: TGTGCCAGCAGCCAAGAAACGTCCGGCTATGGCTACACCTTC
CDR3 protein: CASSQETSGYGYTF

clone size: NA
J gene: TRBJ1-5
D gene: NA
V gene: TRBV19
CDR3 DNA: TGTGCCAGTAGTACAACAGGGTACAATCAGCCCCAGCATTTT
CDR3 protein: CASSTTGYNQPQHF

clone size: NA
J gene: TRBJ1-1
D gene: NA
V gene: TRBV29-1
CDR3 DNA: TGCAGCGTTGAAGAGGGATTTCCCTCCACTGAAGCTTTCTTT
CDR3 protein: CSVEEGFPSTEAFF

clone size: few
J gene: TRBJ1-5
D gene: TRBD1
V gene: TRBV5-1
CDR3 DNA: TGCGCCAGCAGCTTGTCAGGGGGAGTACTTCAGCCCCAGCATTTT
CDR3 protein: CASSLSGGVLQPQHF

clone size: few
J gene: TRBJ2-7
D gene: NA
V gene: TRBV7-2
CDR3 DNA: TGTGCCAGCAGCTTAGATGGGGGGGGGCGTATCTCCTACGAGCAGTACTTC
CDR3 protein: CASSLDGGGRISYEQYF

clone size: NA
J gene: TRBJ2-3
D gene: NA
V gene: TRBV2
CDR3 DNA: TGTGCCAGCAGCAGGGCAGTCACAGATACGCAGTATTTT
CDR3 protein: CASSRAVTDTQYF